These T cell receptor beta chains were read from a single sample in a study of T cell repertoires in cytomegalovirus infection. TCRdb passed the reads through MiXCR, listing each CDR3 protein once. The sample records around 500,000 distinct CDR3 sequences, approximately 40% being singletons. These receptors' targets are unknown. Sequenced material: cultured PBMCs, taken from culture after CMV antigen stimulation. These receptors came from a human donor in good health (CMV status not recorded). Some clones in this sample may be carry-over from other donors' samples. Both conserved end residues are part of each CDR3. A D gene is named only where the DNA matches it firmly. Only some rows state a clone size, as once, few, many or a class for expanded clones.

TRBJ1-3,-,-,TRBV10-3,CAIFPSGGGGNTIYF,TGTGCCATCTTCCCGAGCGGGGGCGGTGGAAACACCATATATTTT
TRBJ2-4,-,-,TRBV7-9,CASSSRGVDIQYF,TGTGCCAGCAGCTCCCGAGGAGTGGACATTCAGTACTTC
TRBJ2-2,-,TRBD1,TRBV6-1,CASRRTGGELFF,TGTGCCAGCAGAAGGACAGGGGGGGAGCTGTTTTTT
TRBJ1-1,once,-,TRBV7-8,CASSSERFTEAFF,TGTGCCAGCAGCTCGGAAAGGTTCACTGAAGCTTTCTTT
TRBJ2-7,-,TRBD2,TRBV11-1,CASSPIGRAYEQYF,TGTGCCAGCAGCCCCATCGGGAGGGCCTACGAGCAGTACTTC
TRBJ2-7,-,-,TRBV10-3,CASMTDYEQYF,TGTGCCAGCATGACAGATTACGAGCAGTACTTC
TRBJ1-4,-,-,TRBV7-6,CASSLARQGNEKLFF,TGTGCCAGCAGCTTAGCCCGGCAGGGAAATGAAAAACTGTTTTTT
TRBJ1-6,few,-,TRBV12-3/TRBV12-4,CASSQTLVNSPLHF,TGTGCCAGCAGCCAGACCCTCGTCAATTCACCCCTCCACTTT
TRBJ2-3,-,-,TRBV7-6,CASSYKLWITDTQYF,TGTGCCAGCAGCTACAAACTATGGATCACAGATACGCAGTATTTT
TRBJ2-3,few,TRBD2,TRBV12-3/TRBV12-4,CASKWRLAGTDTQYF,TGTGCCAGCAAATGGAGACTAGCGGGCACAGATACGCAGTATTTT
TRBJ2-3,-,TRBD2,TRBV5-1,CASSFRGLAGDTQYF,TGCGCCAGCAGCTTTAGGGGGCTAGCGGGGGATACGCAGTATTTT
TRBJ1-1,few,-,TRBV2,CATRGDRLNTEAFF,TGTGCCACCCGAGGAGACAGGCTGAACACTGAAGCTTTCTTT
TRBJ2-5,-,TRBD1,TRBV7-2,CASSSLGTVGETQYF,TGTGCCAGCAGCTCACTCGGGACAGTTGGAGAGACCCAGTACTTC
TRBJ1-1,many,TRBD1,TRBV7-8,CASSPGQGALREEAFF,TGTGCCAGCAGCCCGGGACAGGGAGCCCTACGGGAGGAAGCTTTCTTT
TRBJ2-3,-,-,TRBV6-5,CASSYPGGFQSTDTQYF,TGTGCCAGCAGTTACCCCGGCGGCTTTCAAAGCACAGATACGCAGTATTTT
TRBJ2-3,once,-,TRBV20-1,CSARDRTDTQYF,TGCAGTGCTAGAGATAGGACAGATACGCAGTATTTT
TRBJ2-1,-,TRBD1,TRBV6-1,CASSVARLSRWTGSYNEQFF,TGTGCCAGCAGTGTAGCCCGCTTAAGTAGGTGGACAGGCTCCTACAATGAGCAGTTCTTC
TRBJ2-4,-,-,TRBV5-6,CASSHTPGSRNIQYF,TGTGCCAGCAGCCATACCCCGGGGTCTAGGAACATTCAGTACTTC
TRBJ2-1,-,-,TRBV6-8,CASSNREGSEDNEQFF,TGTGCCAGCAGTAACCGTGAAGGTAGCGAGGACAATGAGCAGTTCTTC
TRBJ2-7,-,-,TRBV6-8,CASSLRVQYEQYF,TGTGCCAGCAGTCTACGCGTCCAGTACGAGCAGTACTTC
TRBJ2-2,-,-,TRBV7-4,CASSFELRGLAGELFF,TGTGCCAGCAGCTTTGAACTGAGGGGCCTGGCCGGGGAGCTGTTTTTT
TRBJ2-7,many,TRBD2,TRBV12-3/TRBV12-4,CASSWTSGSYEQYF,TGTGCCAGCAGTTGGACTAGCGGGAGCTACGAGCAGTACTTC
TRBJ2-7,-,-,TRBV10-3,CAIRNRTYEQYF,TGTGCCATCAGAAACCGGACCTACGAGCAGTACTTC
TRBJ1-1,-,-,TRBV5-6,CASSRGWGSFTEAFF,TGTGCCAGCAGCCGAGGTTGGGGGAGTTTCACTGAAGCTTTCTTT
TRBJ1-2,-,TRBD1,TRBV10-3,CAIRGRDRGPERGYTF,TGTGCCATCAGGGGCCGGGACAGGGGGCCGGAACGGGGCTACACCTTC
TRBJ1-1,few,-,TRBV7-2,CASTSAGYTEAFF,TGTGCCAGCACCTCGGCGGGATACACTGAAGCTTTCTTT
TRBJ2-1,-,-,TRBV7-9,CASSLAGYPAYNEQFF,TGTGCCAGCAGCTTAGCAGGGTATCCAGCCTACAATGAGCAGTTCTTC
TRBJ2-7,-,TRBD2,TRBV7-2,CASTSLAGPYEQYF,TGTGCCAGCACCTCCCTAGCGGGACCCTACGAGCAGTACTTC
TRBJ2-7,-,-,TRBV7-2,CASSPLEFPSYEQYF,TGTGCCAGCAGCCCCCTGGAGTTTCCCTCCTACGAGCAGTACTTC
TRBJ2-1,few,-,TRBV7-6,CASSLAGGHNEQFF,TGTGCCAGCAGCTTAGCGGGAGGTCACAATGAGCAGTTCTTC
TRBJ1-3,-,-,TRBV19,CASSRGQKGNTIYF,TGTGCCAGTAGCCGAGGACAGAAAGGAAACACCATATATTTT
TRBJ2-3,few,-,TRBV6-5,CASSPSRGTDTQYF,TGTGCCAGCAGTCCTAGCCGGGGCACAGATACGCAGTATTTT
TRBJ2-7,few,-,TRBV5-1,CASSLGPPPEQYF,TGCGCCAGCAGCTTGGGCCCTCCTCCCGAGCAGTACTTC
TRBJ1-1,-,-,TRBV19,CASPYLGLMNTEAFF,TGTGCCAGCCCTTATTTAGGGCTTATGAACACTGAAGCTTTCTTT
TRBJ2-1,-,TRBD2,TRBV6-5,CASRSLAGGPYNEQFF,TGTGCCAGCAGGAGCTTAGCGGGGGGACCCTACAATGAGCAGTTCTTC
TRBJ2-5,few,-,TRBV7-2,CASSSGGGAPETQYF,TGTGCCAGCAGCTCAGGAGGGGGCGCGCCAGAGACCCAGTACTTC
TRBJ2-1,-,-,TRBV20-1,CSARGHNEQFF,TGCAGTGCTAGAGGCCACAATGAGCAGTTCTTC
TRBJ1-1,few,TRBD1,TRBV7-2,CASSTYGTAPTEAFF,TGTGCCAGCAGCACATACGGGACAGCCCCGACTGAAGCTTTCTTT
TRBJ2-1,few,-,TRBV12-3/TRBV12-4,CASTPGTSSYNEQFF,TGTGCCAGCACCCCCGGGACGAGCTCCTACAATGAGCAGTTCTTC
TRBJ2-7,-,TRBD1,TRBV13,CASSPHSGTGVYEQYF,TGTGCCAGCAGCCCACACTCCGGGACAGGGGTTTACGAGCAGTACTTC
TRBJ1-3,-,-,TRBV20-1,CSATGAADLGNTIYF,TGCAGTGCGACTGGGGCTGCAGACCTTGGAAACACCATATATTTT
TRBJ1-2,-,-,TRBV7-8,CASSADPSYYGYTF,TGTGCCAGCAGCGCCGACCCTTCGTACTATGGCTACACCTTC
TRBJ2-7,many,-,TRBV6-5,CASSLGIPYEQYF,TGTGCCAGCAGTTTGGGGATACCCTACGAGCAGTACTTC
TRBJ2-1,-,TRBD2,TRBV6-2/TRBV6-3,CASRVGGRGSYNEQFF,TGTGCCAGCAGAGTGGGCGGGAGAGGGAGCTACAATGAGCAGTTCTTC
TRBJ2-5,-,-,TRBV15,CATSRDRGREETQYF,TGTGCCACCAGCAGAGATCGGGGCAGGGAAGAGACCCAGTACTTC
TRBJ2-3,-,TRBD2,TRBV7-2,CTSSYGLAGVGADTQYF,TGTACCAGCAGCTACGGACTAGCGGGAGTCGGGGCAGATACGCAGTATTTT
TRBJ2-5,-,-,TRBV19,CARDERRLQETQYF,TGTGCCAGAGACGAGCGGAGGCTCCAAGAGACCCAGTACTTC
TRBJ2-1,-,-,TRBV27,CASSFAFLGSSHNEQFF,TGTGCCAGCAGTTTCGCATTTCTAGGGTCGTCCCACAATGAGCAGTTCTTC